The 29 T cell receptor beta chains below all came from one sample that was sequenced in a study of blood T cell repertoires in COVID-19. Sequencing used immunoSEQ multiplex PCR; TCRdb keeps in-frame clones, though not all of them. Among tens of thousands of clones listed, 65% to 85% were seen once. Material: peripheral blood. The origin of the receptors is a man between 50 and 59 years old with acute or convalescent COVID-19.

This chain links TRBV11-2 with TRBJ1-2; D not resolved. Germline assignment: CDR1 SGHAT and CDR2 FQNNGV. V was pared by 2 bases and J by 7 bases, with 14 bases between. This CDR3 comprises 14 residues. CDR3 protein: CASSLSREGSGYTF. The CDR3 bases are TGTGCCAGCAGCTTATCCCGGGAAGGGTCTGGCTACACCTTC.

The J gene is TRBJ1-5, the V gene TRBV19, with 7 bases identical to TRBD1. V lost 6 bases to trimming and J lost 4 bases; unmatched junction nucleotides: 9. Germline V gene sequence: CDR1 LNHDA, CDR2 SQIVND (reference sequence). The CDR3 is 15 residues long. The CDR3, as DNA: TGTGCCAGTAGCCAAAGGGACAGAGAGAATCAGCCCCAGCATTTT. This codes for CASSQRDRENQPQHF.

The V gene is TRBV10-3, the J gene TRBJ1-2; D remains ambiguous. V lost 3 bases and J lost 14, with 13 bases in between. This CDR3 region has 11 residues. Germline CDR1 is ENHRY and CDR2 is SYGVKD. The CDR3 sequence is CAISDSTAPTF. The CDR3 coding sequence is TGTGCCATCAGTGATTCTACAGCCCCGACCTTC.

This rearrangement joins TRBV12-3 or TRBV12-4 to TRBJ1-2; D possibly corresponds to TRBD1 (5 bases). The length of the CDR3 is 11 residues. The V end lost 4 bases, the J end lost 6 bases, and 6 bases lay between the germline ends. The CDR3 sequence is CASSSRDGYTF. The DNA for the CDR3 is TGTGCCAGCAGTTCCAGGGATGGCTACACCTTC.

The genes are TRBV19 and TRBJ1-2; TRBD1 is a possible D gene (5 bases). The germline V and J ends were trimmed by 6 bases and 8 bases, with 16 bases remaining between them. Germline CDR1 and CDR2: LNHDA and SQIVND (reference sequence). The CDR3 runs to 13 residues. The chain's CDR3 is CASRGRDSGGYTF. Written as DNA, the CDR3 is TGTGCCAGTAGAGGGCGGGACTCAGGGGGCTACACCTTC.

The rearrangement links TRBV18 to TRBJ2-2; 11 nucleotides align to TRBD2. Germline trimming cut 3 bases from V and 5 bases from J; bases unmatched to any gene: 5. CDR1 and CDR2 (germline): KGHSH, LQKENI. This CDR3 has 16 residues. CDR3 region: CASSPLWTSGTGELFF. DNA for the CDR3: TGTGCCAGCTCACCCCTTTGGACTAGCGGGACCGGGGAGCTGTTTTTT.

V usage is TRBV6-6 and J usage is TRBJ2-2; D gene unclear. Looked up from germline, CDR1 is MNHNY and CDR2 is SVGAGI (reference sequence). V gave up 8 bases and J gave up 4 bases, with 5 bases separating them. The CDR3 extends over 11 amino acids. The CDR3 nucleotides are TGTGCCAGCTTACTCACCGGGGAGCTGTTTTTT. Its protein is CASLLTGELFF.

The gene calls are TRBV11-2 and TRBJ2-7; D might be TRBD2 (6 bases). The CDR3 loop spans 17 amino acids. CDR1 and CDR2 (germline): SGHAT, FQNNGV. The V gene lost 3 bases and the J gene lost 0 bases, with 18 bases spanning the gap. In DNA form, the CDR3 reads TGTGCCAGCAGCTTCTGGACTTGGGGGGAGCGCTCCTACGAGCAGTACTTC. Translated: CASSFWTWGERSYEQYF.

The chain has TRBV27 and TRBJ1-5; D not resolved. Trimming left V 6 bases short and J 3 bases short, with 9 bases between. The germline V gene has CDR1 MNHEY and CDR2 SMNVEV (reference sequence). The CDR3 consists of 13 residues. The CDR3 region is CASSPTFNQPQHF. The CDR3 region has the DNA TGTGCCAGCAGCCCTACCTTCAATCAGCCCCAGCATTTT.

J is TRBJ2-5 and V is TRBV6-6; 7 bases align to TRBD1. The CDR3 extends over 15 amino acids. V dropped 6 bases and J dropped 5; count of bases not matched to a gene: 12. Germline assignment: CDR1 MNHNY and CDR2 SVGAGI (reference sequence). The CDR3 DNA is TGTGCCAGCAGGAAAAGAGGGGGCGCGGATGAGACCCAGTACTTC. It specifies CASRKRGGADETQYF.

The chain joins TRBV6-5 to TRBJ1-4; D not certain. With 2 bases removed from V and 8 bases from J, the gap between germline ends came to 12 bases. This CDR3 is built from 14 residues. Germline lookup yields CDR1 MNHEY and CDR2 SVGAGI. The CDR3 DNA reads as TGTGCCAGCAGTTACGATCCGGGTTGGGAAAAACTGTTTTTT. Its protein product is CASSYDPGWEKLFF.

For the CDR3, the DNA is TGTGCCAGTAGCACGGACCAGGGGTATGAAAAACTGTTTTTT. Its translation: CASSTDQGYEKLFF. The chain has TRBV19 and TRBJ1-4; tentative D call: TRBD1 (6 bases). Per the germline V gene, CDR1 is LNHDA and CDR2 is SQIVND (reference sequence). The V end was cut by 6 bases, the J end by 6 bases, with 14 bases between. The CDR3 contains 14 residues.

CDR3 DNA: TGTGCCAGCAGCCGAGGGGACAGCCTCTATGGCTACACCTTC. Residues: CASSRGDSLYGYTF. The chain is built from TRBV11-2 and TRBJ1-2; 7 positions match TRBD1. Trimming cost V 5 bases and J 4 bases; bases outside gene matches: 7. Germline V gene data show CDR1 as SGHAT and CDR2 as FQNNGV. CDR3 length equals 14 residues.

The rearrangement uses TRBV4-3 and TRBJ2-2; D is possibly TRBD1 (8 bases). Germline values: CDR1 LGHNA, CDR2 YSLEER. V shed 0 bases and J shed 0 bases, with 23 bases lying between them. There are 21 residues in the CDR3. CDR3 DNA sequence: TGCGCCAGCAGCCAAGATGCGGACAGGGTACCTAGCGGAGCGAACACCGGGGAGCTGTTTTTT. Translation: CASSQDADRVPSGANTGELFF.

The chain links TRBV9 to TRBJ1-3; the D gene is possibly TRBD1 (5 bases). CDR3 size: 16 residues. V dropped 3 bases and J dropped 0 bases, with 13 bases sitting between them. Per germline, CDR1 SGDLS and CDR2 YYNGEE. The CDR3 loop reads CASSGPTGLSGNTIYF. The CDR3 DNA sequence: TGTGCCAGCAGCGGACCCACGGGACTCTCTGGAAACACCATATATTTT.

The rearrangement joins TRBV10-1 to TRBJ2-7; TRBD2 might be the D (5 bases). With 0 bases removed from V and 5 bases from J, the gap between germline ends came to 11 bases. The germline gives CDR1 WNHNN, CDR2 SYGVQD (reference sequence). The CDR3 contains 14 residues. As DNA, the CDR3 is TGCGCCAGCAGTGAGTCACGGGGTTCTAACGAGCAGTACTTC. Protein product: CASSESRGSNEQYF.

The chain is built from TRBV25-1 and TRBJ1-3; TRBD1 agrees at 7 bases. There are 17 residues in the CDR3. Germline V gene sequence: CDR1 MGHDK, CDR2 SYGVNS. Trimming took 1 base from V and 0 from J; bases not matched to a gene: 6. In DNA, the CDR3 is TGTGCCAGCAGTGAATCGGGACAGAACTGCTCTGGAAACACCATATATTTT. This gives the protein CASSESGQNCSGNTIYF.

The chain carries TRBV19 and TRBJ1-4, with 9 bases fitting TRBD1. Germline trimming cut 6 bases from V and 4 bases from J; bases unmatched to any gene: 3. CDR1 is LNHDA and CDR2 is SQIVND in the germline V gene (reference sequence). The CDR3 loop spans 14 amino acids. This chain's CDR3 is CASRHRGHNEKLFF. CDR3 coding DNA: TGTGCCAGTAGGCACAGGGGGCATAATGAAAAACTGTTTTTT.

This clone was detected only a few times. The V call is TRBV30, the J call TRBJ2-7; 7 bases align to TRBD1. This CDR3 spans 13 amino acids. With 0 bases clipped from V and 3 bases from J, the junction kept 2 bases outside the gene matches. Germline assignment: CDR1 GTSNPN and CDR2 SVGIG (reference sequence). The CDR3 sequence: CAWSVNRGYEQYF. The CDR3 DNA reads as TGTGCCTGGAGTGTCAACAGGGGCTACGAGCAGTACTTC. The whole variable domain, filled in from reference TRBV30 and TRBJ2-7, reads SQTIHQWPATLVQPVGSPLSLECTVEGTSNPNLYWYRQAAGRGLQLLFYSVGIGQISSEVPQNLSASRPQDRQFILSSKKLLLSDSGFYLCAWSVNRGYEQYFGPGTRLTVT.

The V gene is TRBV6-4, the J gene TRBJ2-3, with 8 bases identical to TRBD2. The CDR3 has 15 residues. V shed 2 bases and J 4 bases; nucleotides not matched to a gene: 5. CDR1 is MRHNA and CDR2 is SNTAGT in the germline V gene. The CDR3 DNA reads as TGTGCCAGCAGTGACCTAGCGGGTTCCGCAGATACGCAGTATTTT. This translates into CASSDLAGSADTQYF.

The chain links TRBV5-5 to TRBJ2-2; TRBD1 agrees at 9 bases. The ends lost 6 bases at V and 2 bases at J; junction bases unmatched: 20. Germline-derived CDR1 and CDR2 are SGHKS and YYEKEE (reference sequence). The CDR3 loop spans 20 amino acids. The CDR3 region is CASTSFPGTGTGRNTGELFF. Here the CDR3 DNA reads TGTGCCAGCACCTCCTTCCCCGGGACAGGGACAGGTCGTAACACCGGGGAGCTGTTTTTT.

This sequence joins TRBV6-5 and TRBJ1-6; D is perhaps TRBD1 (6 bases). V gave up 0 bases and J gave up 10 bases, with 16 bases separating them. The CDR3 spans 16 residues. Germline CDR1 reads MNHEY; CDR2 reads SVGAGI. CDR3 residues: CASSYSRNNRASPLHF. CDR3 DNA: TGTGCCAGCAGTTACTCGAGAAATAACAGGGCATCACCCCTCCACTTT.

This sequence joins TRBV6-5 and TRBJ1-4; D is unclear. The CDR3 runs to 15 residues. CDR1 is MNHEY, CDR2 SVGAGI, per germline. V lost 6 bases and J 5 bases, leaving 16 bases between the germline ends. The CDR3 here is CASSRGGRFNEKLFF. The CDR3 DNA reads as TGTGCCAGCAGCCGTGGCGGCAGATTCAATGAAAAACTGTTTTTT.

This clone ranks as medium-sized (0.01 to 0.1%). The chain employs TRBV4-2 and TRBJ1-5, with D uncertain. Germline V gives CDR1 LGHNA, CDR2 YNFKEQ. The CDR3 runs 15 residues. V lost 0 bases and J 7 bases, leaving 13 bases between the germline ends. The CDR3 DNA follows: TGTGCCAGCAGCCAAGATCTTGAGGGTACGCAGCCCCAGCATTTT. This gives the protein CASSQDLEGTQPQHF.

This clone is medium-sized. The V gene is TRBV24-1, the J gene TRBJ2-1; 8 bases are shared with TRBD2. Trimming at V came to 4 bases and at J to 5 bases, leaving 9 bases not matched to a gene. There are 16 residues in the CDR3. Germline CDR1 is KGHDR and CDR2 is SFDVKD. Here the CDR3 DNA reads TGTGCCACCAGTGACCCGCGGGGGGTCCTGCACAATGAGCAGTTCTTC. Protein: CATSDPRGVLHNEQFF.

V is TRBV6-5 and J is TRBJ1-5; 7 bases align to TRBD1. Per the germline V gene, CDR1 is MNHEY and CDR2 is SVGAGI. V shed 6 bases, J shed 2 bases, and the junction held 4 bases outside the gene matches. This CDR3 has 14 residues. As DNA, the CDR3 is TGTGCCAGCAGAGTAGGACAGGGCAATCAGCCCCAGCATTTT. Translated: CASRVGQGNQPQHF.

The rearrangement uses TRBV7-9 and TRBJ1-4, with 7 nucleotides matching TRBD1. CDR3 length: 14 amino acids. CDR1 and CDR2 (germline): SEHNR, FQNEAQ (reference sequence). The V and J ends lost 3 bases and 5 bases, in that order; junction bases with no gene match: 3. The CDR3 spells CASSFDRENEKLFF. The CDR3 DNA follows: TGTGCCAGCAGCTTCGACAGGGAAAATGAAAAACTGTTTTTT.

The gene calls are TRBV27 and TRBJ1-4; a weak D match, TRBD1 (5 bases). Germline CDR1 and CDR2: MNHEY and SMNVEV (reference sequence). Trimming left V 3 bases short and J 8 bases short, with 16 bases between. The CDR3 contains 15 residues. This CDR3 reads CASSLNPPGLEKLFF. DNA of the CDR3: TGTGCCAGCAGTTTGAACCCCCCAGGGCTGGAAAAACTGTTTTTT.

The chain recombines TRBV9 with TRBJ2-2; 7 bases are shared with TRBD1. The CDR3 runs to 16 residues. Germline V lookup: CDR1 SGDLS, CDR2 YYNGEE. V shed 4 bases and J 0 bases; nucleotides not matched to a gene: 6. This chain's CDR3 is CASSLRDRANTGELFF. The CDR3 nucleotides are TGTGCCAGCAGCCTCCGGGACAGAGCGAACACCGGGGAGCTGTTTTTT.